This entry lists 21 T cell receptor beta chains sequenced from one sample in a study of spatial heterogeneity in lung cancer. TCRdb re-derived calls from the 5' RACE reads in MiXCR, one entry per CDR3 protein. The data contain tens of thousands of distinct CDR3 sequences, roughly 13% of them singletons. Described time point: sample taken at primary tumor resection. Unsorted tumor, nontumor lung tissue or cryopreserved PBMC supplied the whole RNA. The sample was PBMCs, taken at surgery. These receptors came from a male donor with early-stage non-small cell lung cancer.

This clonotype showed up many times. The chain is built from TRBV4-3 and TRBJ2-7; possible D gene TRBD2, 6 bases. The CDR3 totals 16 residues. The germline CDR1 and CDR2 sequences are LGHNA and YSLEER. Trimming left V 0 bases short and J 0 bases short, with 12 bases between. The CDR3 sequence: CASSQDIGDFSYEQYF. Written as DNA, the CDR3 is TGCGCCAGCAGCCAAGATATTGGGGACTTCTCCTACGAGCAGTACTTC.

This clonotype was detected only once. It may be a read error: a sequence one base away is much more abundant. The chain is built from TRBV20-1 and TRBJ1-1; D is perhaps TRBD1 (5 bases). The germline CDR1 and CDR2 sequences are DFQATT and SNEGSKA (reference sequence). The CDR3 has 15 residues. CDR3 bases: TGCAGTGGTAGAGGGTGGGGGAAAGGGAGCACTGAAGCTTTCTTT. This encodes CSGRGWGKGSTEAFF.

This clonotype was counted only a few times. The chain uses TRBV4-1 and TRBJ1-2; possibly TRBD1 for D (5 bases). V was pared by 0 bases and J by 0 bases, with 14 bases between. The CDR3 spans 17 residues. The germline V gene encodes CDR1 MGHRA and CDR2 YSYEKL. CDR3: CASSQDEGTASNYGYTF. The CDR3 coding sequence is TGCGCCAGCAGCCAAGATGAAGGGACGGCATCTAACTATGGCTACACCTTC.

The chain uses TRBV15 and TRBJ2-7, with 8 bases aligning to TRBD2. V lost 1 base, J lost 3 bases, and 5 bases stayed unmatched. This CDR3 has 15 residues. Germline assignment: CDR1 LNHNV and CDR2 YYDKDF (reference sequence). CDR3 DNA sequence: TGTGCCACCAGCAGAGCCCCAGCGGGGGACTACGAGCAGTACTTC. Its protein product is CATSRAPAGDYEQYF.

This clonotype was seen a few times. This chain connects TRBV18 to TRBJ1-2; no firm D call. The germline CDR1 and CDR2 sequences are KGHSH and LQKENI. The CDR3 totals 15 residues. Trimming pared 2 bases from V and 8 bases from J, leaving 18 bases between. CDR3 sequence: CASSPTNFGYDGYTF. For the CDR3, the DNA is TGTGCCAGCTCACCAACAAATTTCGGATATGACGGCTACACCTTC.

J is TRBJ1-1 and V is TRBV7-3; no definite D call. The CDR3 contains 13 residues. V lost 5 bases and J 1 base, leaving 8 bases between the germline ends. The V gene's germline CDR1 is SGHTA and CDR2 FQGTGA. Here the CDR3 reads CASSTNKNTEAFF. The CDR3 DNA reads as TGTGCCAGCAGCACCAACAAGAACACTGAAGCTTTCTTT.

This clonotype was recorded many times. V usage is TRBV5-1 and J usage is TRBJ2-1; 7 bases agree with TRBD1. Germline V CDR1 and CDR2: SGHRS, YFSETQ. V lost 2 bases and J lost 5; bases outside the gene matches: 4. CDR3 size: 14 residues. For the CDR3, the DNA is TGCGCCAGCAGCTTACAGACAGGGAACAATGAGCAGTTCTTC. As protein: CASSLQTGNNEQFF.

DNA for the CDR3: TGTGCCAGCAGCCGTGACTTAGACGCGAACACTGAAGCTTTCTTT. This encodes CASSRDLDANTEAFF. The genes are TRBV7-9 and TRBJ1-1; the D is unclear. V lost 5 bases and J lost 1, with 14 bases in between. The CDR3 runs 15 residues. Germline V gives CDR1 SEHNR, CDR2 FQNEAQ (reference sequence).

Points on this clonotype: This could be a read error, since a much larger clone is one nucleotide away. The V gene is TRBV5-4, the J gene TRBJ2-4; 7 nucleotides align to TRBD2. Trimming removed 2 bases from V and 6 bases from J; junction bases left unmatched: 8. Per germline, CDR1 SGHNT and CDR2 YYREEE (reference sequence). The CDR3 totals 15 residues. The CDR3 sequence is CASSLVGGPGNIQYF. DNA for the CDR3: TGTGCCAGCAGCTTAGTGGGAGGGCCCGGAAACATTCAGTACTTC.

This clonotype has only one observation. The chain is built from TRBV7-9 and TRBJ1-1; D ambiguous. V was trimmed by 6 bases and J by 2 bases, leaving 13 bases between them. Per germline, CDR1 SEHNR and CDR2 FQNEAQ (reference sequence). The CDR3 is 14 residues long. This CDR3 reads CASRPGRRNTEAFF. For the CDR3, the DNA is TGTGCCAGCAGGCCCGGACGGAGAAACACTGAAGCTTTCTTT.

This clonotype was found many times. The rearrangement uses TRBV7-6 and TRBJ1-5; D call uncertain. Germline V gene sequence: CDR1 SGHVS, CDR2 FNYEAQ. The V gene lost 5 bases and the J gene lost 0 bases, with 5 bases spanning the gap. The CDR3 runs to 13 residues. Here the CDR3 reads CASSVDSNQPQHF. CDR3 bases: TGTGCCAGCAGCGTCGATAGCAATCAGCCCCAGCATTTT.

This clonotype has a handful of counts. The chain combines TRBV7-2 with TRBJ1-2; D might be TRBD1 (5 bases). V was shortened by 5 bases and J by 4 bases, with 17 bases between the two germline ends. The CDR3 has 15 amino acids. Germline CDR1 is SGHTA and CDR2 is FQGNSA. Here the CDR3 DNA reads TGTGCCAGCAGCCCTTCACTGGCAGGGAGCTATGGCTACACCTTC. Protein: CASSPSLAGSYGYTF.

In its sample, this clonotype was seen a few times. The chain couples TRBV12-3 or TRBV12-4 to TRBJ2-5; 8 bases fit TRBD2. The CDR3 is 14 amino acids. Trimming took 11 bases from V and 2 from J; bases not matched to a gene: 10. The CDR3 nucleotides are TGTGCCTCACTACCACGGGGGGGACAAGAGACCCAGTACTTC. As protein: CASLPRGGQETQYF.

The sample holds many counts of this clonotype. The chain joins TRBV5-1 to TRBJ2-7, with D possibly being TRBD1 (6 bases). The CDR3 totals 14 residues. Germline assignment: CDR1 SGHRS and CDR2 YFSETQ. The germline V and J ends were trimmed by 4 bases and 0 bases, with 11 bases remaining between them. The CDR3 region has the DNA TGCGCCAGCAGCCCTCGACAGGCCTCCTACGAGCAGTACTTC. Its translation: CASSPRQASYEQYF.

This clonotype was detected many times. This chain uses TRBV4-2 with TRBJ2-7; weak D call: TRBD2 (5 bases). From germline, CDR1 is LGHNA and CDR2 YNFKEQ. There are 13 residues in the CDR3. V was clipped by 3 bases and J by 7 bases, with 13 bases between them. CDR3 loop: CASSHSSSGEQYF. CDR3 bases: TGTGCCAGCAGCCATAGTTCTTCGGGGGAGCAGTACTTC.

The chain recombines TRBV28 with TRBJ2-7, with 8 positions matching TRBD1. CDR3 length equals 14 residues. V shed 7 bases, J shed 7 bases, and the junction held 12 bases outside the gene matches. The germline V gene has CDR1 MDHEN and CDR2 SYDVKM. CDR3 nucleotides: TGTGCCAGCATACCTGGGACAGGATTGGGGGAGCAGTACTTC. As protein: CASIPGTGLGEQYF. Complete variable domain (other parts from reference TRBV28 and TRBJ2-7): DVKVTQSSRYLVKRTGEKVFLECVQDMDHENMFWYRQDPGLGLRLIYFSYDVKMKEKGDIPEGYSVSREKKERFSLILESASTNQTSMYLCASIPGTGLGEQYFGPGTRLTVT.

The V gene is TRBV12-3 or TRBV12-4, the J gene TRBJ2-3; TRBD2 is a possible D gene (5 bases). This CDR3 has 14 residues. V was cut by 6 bases and J by 0 bases, with 10 bases left in between. The CDR3 DNA reads TGTGCCAGCAGCCAAGCGGTTAGCACAGATACGCAGTATTTT. Translating it yields CASSQAVSTDTQYF.

The chain carries TRBV11-3 and TRBJ2-1; the D is unclear. Germline values: CDR1 SGHNT, CDR2 YENEEA. The CDR3 contains 14 residues. Between the trimmed V and J ends, which lost 5 bases and 1 base, there was a span of 9 bases. Here the CDR3 DNA reads TGTGCCAGCAGCCTGCGATCATCCTACAATGAGCAGTTCTTC. Translating it yields CASSLRSSYNEQFF.

This clonotype showed up just a few times. The chain joins TRBV15 to TRBJ2-7; D ambiguous. Germline V CDR1 and CDR2: LNHNV, YYDKDF (reference sequence). Deletions cut 5 bases from V and 0 bases from J, with 11 bases between. This CDR3 region has 14 residues. The DNA for the CDR3 is TGTGCCACCAGCCCCGGCGTGAGCTCCTACGAGCAGTACTTC. Encoded protein: CATSPGVSSYEQYF. Supplemented by reference TRBV15 and TRBJ2-7, the full variable domain reads DAMVIQNPRYQVTQFGKPVTLSCSQTLNHNVMYWYQQKSSQAPKLLFHYYDKDFNNEADTPDNFQSRRPNTSFCFLDIRSPGLGDTAMYLCATSPGVSSYEQYFGPGTRLTVT.

This clonotype was counted a few times. V usage is TRBV5-4 and J usage is TRBJ1-6, with D possibly TRBD1 on 5 matching bases. From germline, CDR1 is SGHNT and CDR2 YYREEE (reference sequence). V gave up 8 bases and J gave up 9 bases, with 18 bases separating them. The CDR3 consists of 14 residues. In DNA form, the CDR3 reads TGTGCCAGTGGGGACGGCCCTGGGTCTTCACCCCTCCACTTT. Encoded protein: CASGDGPGSSPLHF.

In its sample, this clonotype was seen once. V gene TRBV6-2 or TRBV6-3 combines with J gene TRBJ2-1, with 16 bases matching TRBD2. The V gene end was trimmed by 6 bases and the J gene end by 4 bases; junction bases not matched to a gene: 3. CDR3 size: 16 residues. Germline CDR1 and CDR2: MNHEY and SVGEGT. Written as DNA, the CDR3 is TGTGCCAGCAGGGGGACTAGCGGGAGGGCTTACAATGAGCAGTTCTTC. It codes for CASRGTSGRAYNEQFF.